Below, 5 T cell receptor beta chains from the same sample are listed, as sequenced in a study of blood T cell repertoires in COVID-19 (dated by TCRdb to the early 2020s). Receptor libraries were prepared by the immunoSEQ multiplex PCR assay. TCRdb re-hosts the immuneACCESS table, in-frame sequences only. Its copies lack some clones; in the studies checked, an unresolved V gene accounts for under half of them, and the cause for the rest is not known. The sample table records around 250,000 clones; about 83% of these occur just once. Of the sample, approximately 2% is held by the ten largest clones. Material: peripheral blood. These receptors originate from a man aged 25 to 40 who had recovered from COVID-19.

This clone was seen just once. The V gene is TRBV9, the J gene TRBJ1-6; a weak D match, TRBD1 (5 bases). V shed 0 bases and J shed 8 bases, with 9 bases lying between them. Germline V lookup: CDR1 SGDLS, CDR2 YYNGEE. CDR3 size: 14 residues. Here the CDR3 DNA reads TGTGCCAGCAGCGTAGGGGGCTCCCATTCACCCCTCCACTTT. Its protein is CASSVGGSHSPLHF.

The chain uses TRBV7-8 and TRBJ2-1, with TRBD2 matching over 7 bases. J lost 0 bases, V lost 3 bases, and 8 bases had no gene match. This CDR3 spans 17 amino acids. CDR1 is SGHVS, CDR2 FQNEAQ, per germline. CDR3 residues: CASSFRLAMSSYNEQFF. The CDR3, as DNA: TGTGCCAGCAGCTTTAGACTAGCTATGAGCTCCTACAATGAGCAGTTCTTC.

The chain combines TRBV2 with TRBJ2-2, with unresolved D. Germline CDR1 and CDR2: SNHLY and FYNNEI. V lost 6 bases and J lost 0, with 8 bases in between. The CDR3 is made up of 14 amino acids. The CDR3: CASRLQANTGELFF. CDR3 nucleotides: TGTGCCAGCAGATTGCAGGCGAACACCGGGGAGCTGTTTTTT.

The CDR3 spells CASSERETSVDTQYF. The DNA for the CDR3 is TGTGCCAGCAGTGAGCGGGAGACTAGCGTGGATACGCAGTATTTT. The chain is built from TRBV2 and TRBJ2-3; 8 bases are a match to TRBD2. Germline CDR1 is SNHLY and CDR2 is FYNNEI. The V and J ends lost 3 bases and 6 bases, in that order; junction bases with no gene match: 8. This CDR3 comprises 15 residues. The full variable domain, its missing parts supplied by reference TRBV2 and TRBJ2-3, is EPEVTQTPSHQVTQMGQEVILRCVPISNHLYFYWYRQILGQKVEFLVSFYNNEISEKSEIFDDQFSVERPDGSNFTLKIRSTKLEDSAMYFCASSERETSVDTQYFGPGTRLTVL.

The V gene is TRBV7-2, the J gene TRBJ2-5, with D tentatively TRBD2 (7 bases). This CDR3 is built from 14 residues. CDR1 is SGHTA, CDR2 FQGNSA, per germline. The V end was cut by 5 bases, the J end by 5 bases, with 15 bases between. CDR3: CASSKGGAGETQYF. CDR3 nucleotide sequence: TGTGCCAGCAGCAAAGGGGGGGCCGGGGAGACCCAGTACTTC.